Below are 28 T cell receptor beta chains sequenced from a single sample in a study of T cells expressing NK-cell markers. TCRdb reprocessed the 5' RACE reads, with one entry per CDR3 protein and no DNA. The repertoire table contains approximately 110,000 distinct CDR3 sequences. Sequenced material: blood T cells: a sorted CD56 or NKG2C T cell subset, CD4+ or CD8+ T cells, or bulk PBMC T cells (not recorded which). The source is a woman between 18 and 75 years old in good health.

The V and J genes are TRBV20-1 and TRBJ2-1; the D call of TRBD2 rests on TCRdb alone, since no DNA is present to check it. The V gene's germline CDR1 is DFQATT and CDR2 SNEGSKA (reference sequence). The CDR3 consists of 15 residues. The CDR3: CSARDWEGSYNEQFF.

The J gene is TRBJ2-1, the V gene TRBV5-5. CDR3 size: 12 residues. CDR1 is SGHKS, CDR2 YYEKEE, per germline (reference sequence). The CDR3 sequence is CASQAGQNEQFF.

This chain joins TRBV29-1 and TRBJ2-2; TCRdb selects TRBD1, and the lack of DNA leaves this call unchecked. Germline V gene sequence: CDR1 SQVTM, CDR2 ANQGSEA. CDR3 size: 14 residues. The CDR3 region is CSVEGTGRAGELFF.

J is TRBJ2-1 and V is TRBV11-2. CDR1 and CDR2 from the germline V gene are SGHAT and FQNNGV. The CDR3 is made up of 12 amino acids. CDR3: CASSRWTNEQFF.

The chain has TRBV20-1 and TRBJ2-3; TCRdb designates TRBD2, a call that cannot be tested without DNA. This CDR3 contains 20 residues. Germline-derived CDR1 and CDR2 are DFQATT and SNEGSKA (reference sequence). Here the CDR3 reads CSARAHTPLRLAGGTDTQYF.

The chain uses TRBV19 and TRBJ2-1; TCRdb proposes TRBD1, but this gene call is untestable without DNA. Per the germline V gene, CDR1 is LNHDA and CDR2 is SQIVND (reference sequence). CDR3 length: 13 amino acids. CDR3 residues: CASRLDSYNEQFF.

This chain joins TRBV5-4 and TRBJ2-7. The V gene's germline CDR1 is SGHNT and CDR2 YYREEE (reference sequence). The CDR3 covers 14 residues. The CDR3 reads CASSFGTGSYEQYF.

This CDR3 reads CASSEFRTSGEQFF. The chain carries TRBV10-1 and TRBJ2-1; with no DNA, the TCRdb D assignment of TRBD2 cannot be verified. This CDR3 region has 14 residues. Germline CDR1 WNHNN, CDR2 SYGVQD (reference sequence).

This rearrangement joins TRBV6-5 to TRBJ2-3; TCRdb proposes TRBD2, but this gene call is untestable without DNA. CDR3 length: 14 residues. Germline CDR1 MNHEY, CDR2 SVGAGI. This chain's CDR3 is CASSYGLGADTQYF.

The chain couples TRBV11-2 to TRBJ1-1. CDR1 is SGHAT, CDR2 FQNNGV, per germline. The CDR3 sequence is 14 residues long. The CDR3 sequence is CASSLDLGNTEAFF.

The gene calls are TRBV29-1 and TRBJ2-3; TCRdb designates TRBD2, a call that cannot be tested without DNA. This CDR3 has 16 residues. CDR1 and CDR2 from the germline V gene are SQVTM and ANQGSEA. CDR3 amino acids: CSVVGTSGSRTDTQYF.

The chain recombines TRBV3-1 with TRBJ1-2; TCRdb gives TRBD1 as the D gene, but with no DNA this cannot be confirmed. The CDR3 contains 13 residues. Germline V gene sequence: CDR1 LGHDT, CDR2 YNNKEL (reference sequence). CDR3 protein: CASSPQGAEGYTF.

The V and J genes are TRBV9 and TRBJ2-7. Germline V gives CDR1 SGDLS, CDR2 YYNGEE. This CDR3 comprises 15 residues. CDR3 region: CASSPSTEPAYEQYF.

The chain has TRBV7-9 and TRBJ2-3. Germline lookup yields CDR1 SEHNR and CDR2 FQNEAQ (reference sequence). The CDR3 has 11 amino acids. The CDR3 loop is CASSSDNTQYF.

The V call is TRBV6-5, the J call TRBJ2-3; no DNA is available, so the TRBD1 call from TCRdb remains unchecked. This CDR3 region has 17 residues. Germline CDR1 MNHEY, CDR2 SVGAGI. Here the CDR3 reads CASSYSENVGGEDTQYF.

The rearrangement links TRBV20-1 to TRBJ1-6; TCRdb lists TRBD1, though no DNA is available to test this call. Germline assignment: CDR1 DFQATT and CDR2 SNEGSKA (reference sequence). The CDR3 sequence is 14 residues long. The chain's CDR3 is CSAYRQGSNSPLHF.

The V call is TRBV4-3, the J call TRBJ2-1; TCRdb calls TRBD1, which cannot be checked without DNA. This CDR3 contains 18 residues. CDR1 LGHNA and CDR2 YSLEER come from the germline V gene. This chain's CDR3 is CASSQDQGDRAGYNEQFF.

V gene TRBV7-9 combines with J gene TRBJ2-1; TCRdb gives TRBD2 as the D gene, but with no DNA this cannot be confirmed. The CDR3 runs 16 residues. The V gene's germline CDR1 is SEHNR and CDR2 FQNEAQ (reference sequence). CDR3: CASSPNILAANNEQFF.

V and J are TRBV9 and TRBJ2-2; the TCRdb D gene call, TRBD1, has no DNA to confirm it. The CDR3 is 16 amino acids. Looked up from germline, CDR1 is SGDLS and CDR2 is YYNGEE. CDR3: CASSPVRRGVAGELFF.

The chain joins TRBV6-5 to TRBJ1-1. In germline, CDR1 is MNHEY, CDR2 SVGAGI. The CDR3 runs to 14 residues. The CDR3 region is CASSYSGSVAEAFF.

The CDR3 spells CASSEGITEAFF. The genes are TRBV25-1 and TRBJ1-1. CDR3 length: 12 residues. Germline-derived CDR1 and CDR2 are MGHDK and SYGVNS.

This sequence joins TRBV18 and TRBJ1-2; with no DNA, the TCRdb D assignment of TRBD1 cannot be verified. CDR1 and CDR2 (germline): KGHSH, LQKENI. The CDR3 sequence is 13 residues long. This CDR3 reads CASRGQGDYGYTF.

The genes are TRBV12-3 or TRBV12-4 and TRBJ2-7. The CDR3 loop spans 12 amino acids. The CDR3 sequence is CASSLAVNEQYF.

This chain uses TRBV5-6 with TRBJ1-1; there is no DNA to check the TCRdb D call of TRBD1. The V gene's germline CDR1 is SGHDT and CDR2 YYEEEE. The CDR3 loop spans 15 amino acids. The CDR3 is CASSLPRQGNTEAFF. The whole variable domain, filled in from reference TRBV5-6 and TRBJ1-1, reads DAGVTQSPTHLIKTRGQQVTLRCSPKSGHDTVSWYQQALGQGPQFIFQYYEEEERQRGNFPDRFSGHQFPNYSSELNVNALLLGDSALYLCASSLPRQGNTEAFFGQGTRLTVV.

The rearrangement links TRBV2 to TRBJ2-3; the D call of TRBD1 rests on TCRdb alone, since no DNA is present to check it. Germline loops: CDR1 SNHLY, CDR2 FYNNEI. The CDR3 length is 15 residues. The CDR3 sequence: CASSEGGLAADTQYF.

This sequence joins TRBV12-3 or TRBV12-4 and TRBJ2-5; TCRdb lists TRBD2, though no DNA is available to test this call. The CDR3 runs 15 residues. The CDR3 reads CASSPSGGAAETQYF.

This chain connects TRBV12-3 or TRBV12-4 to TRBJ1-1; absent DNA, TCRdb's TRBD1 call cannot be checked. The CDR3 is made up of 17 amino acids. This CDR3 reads CASSLARDTQFGTEAFF.

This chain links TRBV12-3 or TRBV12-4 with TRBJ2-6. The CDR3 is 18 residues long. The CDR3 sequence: CASTDLTYISSGANVLTF.